This T cell receptor (beta chain) came from a study of T-cell reconstitution after alpha-beta-depleted transplantation in children. Preparation of the TCRbeta library was carried out with unique molecular identifiers. TCRdb independently ran MiXCR on the PCR reads; one entry per CDR3 protein. The profile shows about 110,000 distinct CDR3 sequences, 10% of them singletons. This clonotype was found a few times. One junction end disagrees with the germline gene, perhaps due to a read error. Sequences were derived from PBMCs from the stem cell graft donor, sampled from the stem cell graft. This clonotype was sampled from a human donor who donated a stem cell graft to a child with acute lymphoblastic leukemia.

CDR3 residues: CSSSTGAGYRSYEQYF. The CDR3 nucleotides read TGTTCCAGTAGTACAGGGGCGGGATATCGATCCTACGAGCAGTACTTC. The J gene is TRBJ2-7, the V gene TRBV19; D is perhaps TRBD1 (7 bases). This CDR3 region has 16 residues. The V gene's germline CDR1 is LNHDA and CDR2 SQIVND (reference sequence).